What follows are 8 T cell receptor beta chains derived from one specimen sequenced in a study of OX40 agonist ivuxolimab in advanced cancers. Clones were sequenced by immunoSEQ multiplex PCR, and TCRdb holds only the in-frame ones, with some missing. The data show approximately 100,000 clones, 92% seen once. Material: CD4+ or CD8+ T cells sorted from blood, obtained in a trial of the OX40 agonist ivuxolimab. The receptors stem from an adult with an advanced solid tumor such as melanoma, head and neck, liver or kidney cancer.

The rearrangement uses TRBV5-1 and TRBJ2-1, with a possible D match to TRBD1 (6 bases). The V and J ends lost 5 bases and 7 bases respectively, with 10 bases between them. Looked up from germline, CDR1 is SGHRS and CDR2 is YFSETQ. The length of the CDR3 is 12 residues. This chain's CDR3 is CASRQGSNEQFF. The CDR3, as DNA: TGCGCCAGCAGGCAGGGGAGTAATGAGCAGTTCTTC.

The rearrangement links TRBV11-3 to TRBJ2-5; the match to TRBD1 covers 7 bases. The CDR3 sequence is 16 residues long. V trimming: 1 base; J trimming: 3 bases; junction bases outside the gene matches: 8. Germline V gives CDR1 SGHNT, CDR2 YENEEA. The CDR3 loop is CASSLAQDRVKETQYF. CDR3 nucleotides: TGTGCCAGCAGCTTAGCCCAAGACAGGGTTAAAGAGACCCAGTACTTC.

The rearrangement joins TRBV6-1 to TRBJ2-3, with D possibly TRBD2 on 6 matching bases. The V gene lost 0 bases and the J gene lost 2 bases, with 12 bases spanning the gap. The CDR3 totals 16 residues. Germline loops: CDR1 MNHNS, CDR2 SASEGT. The CDR3 loop reads CASSEARDWYTDTQYF. CDR3 nucleotides: TGTGCCAGCAGTGAAGCGAGGGACTGGTACACAGATACGCAGTATTTT.

The chain combines TRBV27 with TRBJ1-3; D remains unclear. Per germline, CDR1 MNHEY and CDR2 SMNVEV (reference sequence). The CDR3 has 13 residues. V was pared by 5 bases and J by 2 bases, with 7 bases between. The CDR3 bases are TGTGCCAGCAGTGCTCCGGCTGGAAACACCATATATTTT. It codes for CASSAPAGNTIYF.

The chain links TRBV16 to TRBJ2-3, with D uncertain. CDR3 length: 13 residues. Germline V lookup: CDR1 KGHSY, CDR2 FQNENV. Trimming cost V 0 bases and J 7 bases, with 8 bases left between them. The CDR3 protein is CASSQSAQNTQYF. The CDR3 region has the DNA TGTGCCAGCAGCCAATCGGCTCAGAATACGCAGTATTTT.

The chain uses TRBV30 and TRBJ1-2, with 7 bases identical to TRBD1. The CDR3 has 11 amino acids. Germline CDR1 is GTSNPN and CDR2 is SVGIG (reference sequence). V gave up 5 bases and J gave up 8 bases; unmatched junction bases: 5. CDR3 sequence reads: CAWDRTGGYTF. CDR3 sequence (DNA): TGTGCCTGGGACAGGACAGGCGGCTACACCTTC.

The chain has TRBV5-1 and TRBJ1-4; D may be TRBD1 (6 bases). The CDR3 loop spans 13 amino acids. Germline V gene data show CDR1 as SGHRS and CDR2 as YFSETQ. V was cut by 5 bases and J by 7 bases, with 12 bases left in between. The CDR3, as DNA: TGCGCCAGCAGGGCAGGGGAGGGTGAAAAACTGTTTTTT. It encodes CASRAGEGEKLFF.

The rearrangement uses TRBV7-3 and TRBJ2-5; maybe TRBD1 (6 bases). V dropped 2 bases and J dropped 4 bases, with 11 bases sitting between them. This CDR3 comprises 14 residues. Germline V CDR1 and CDR2: SGHTA, FQGTGA. The CDR3 protein is CASSLSAGAETQYF. CDR3 DNA: TGTGCCAGCAGCTTATCCGCAGGGGCAGAGACCCAGTACTTC.